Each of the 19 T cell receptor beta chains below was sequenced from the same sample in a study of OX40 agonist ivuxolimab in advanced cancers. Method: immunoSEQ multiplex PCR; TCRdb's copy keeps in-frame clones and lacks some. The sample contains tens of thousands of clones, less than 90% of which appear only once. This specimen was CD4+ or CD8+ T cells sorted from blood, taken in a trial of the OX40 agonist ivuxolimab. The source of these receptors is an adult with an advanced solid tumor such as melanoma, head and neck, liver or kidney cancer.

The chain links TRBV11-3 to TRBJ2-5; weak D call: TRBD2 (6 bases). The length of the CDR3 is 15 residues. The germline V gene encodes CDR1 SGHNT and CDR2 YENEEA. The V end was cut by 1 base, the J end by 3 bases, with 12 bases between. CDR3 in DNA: TGTGCCAGCAGCTTAGGGAGGGTTTCCGAAGAGACCCAGTACTTC. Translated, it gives CASSLGRVSEETQYF.

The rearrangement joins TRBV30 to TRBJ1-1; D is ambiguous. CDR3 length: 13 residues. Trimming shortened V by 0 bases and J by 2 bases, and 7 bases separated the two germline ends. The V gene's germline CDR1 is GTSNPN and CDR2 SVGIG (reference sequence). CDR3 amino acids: CAWSVGINTEAFF. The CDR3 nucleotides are TGTGCCTGGAGTGTAGGGATAAACACTGAAGCTTTCTTT. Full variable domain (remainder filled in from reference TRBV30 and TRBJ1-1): SQTIHQWPATLVQPVGSPLSLECTVEGTSNPNLYWYRQAAGRGLQLLFYSVGIGQISSEVPQNLSASRPQDRQFILSSKKLLLSDSGFYLCAWSVGINTEAFFGQGTRLTVV.

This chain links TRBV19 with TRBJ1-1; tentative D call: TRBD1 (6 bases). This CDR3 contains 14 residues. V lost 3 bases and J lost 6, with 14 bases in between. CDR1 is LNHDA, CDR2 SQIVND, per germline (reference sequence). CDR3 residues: CASSIYRDGAEAFF. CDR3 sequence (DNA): TGTGCCAGTAGTATTTACAGGGACGGGGCTGAAGCTTTCTTT.

The CDR3 here is CASNPWGGGGGTEAFF. CDR3 nucleotides: TGTGCCAGTAATCCCTGGGGAGGGGGCGGTGGCACTGAAGCTTTCTTT. The chain is built from TRBV19 and TRBJ1-1, with 7 positions matching TRBD1. CDR1 is LNHDA, CDR2 SQIVND, per germline (reference sequence). Unmatched junction bases numbered 15, after V lost 7 bases and J lost 4 bases. The CDR3 has 16 amino acids. The variable domain in full, with the rest retrieved from reference TRBV19 and TRBJ1-1, is DGGITQSPKYLFRKEGQNVTLSCEQNLNHDAMYWYRQDPGQGLRLIYYSQIVNDFQKGDIAEGYSVSREKKESFPLTVTSAQKNPTAFYLCASNPWGGGGGTEAFFGQGTRLTVV.

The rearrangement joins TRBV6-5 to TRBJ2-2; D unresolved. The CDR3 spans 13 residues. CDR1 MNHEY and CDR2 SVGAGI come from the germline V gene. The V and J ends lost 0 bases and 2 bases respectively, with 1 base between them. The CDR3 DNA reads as TGTGCCAGCAGTTACTCAAACACCGGGGAGCTGTTTTTT. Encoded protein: CASSYSNTGELFF.

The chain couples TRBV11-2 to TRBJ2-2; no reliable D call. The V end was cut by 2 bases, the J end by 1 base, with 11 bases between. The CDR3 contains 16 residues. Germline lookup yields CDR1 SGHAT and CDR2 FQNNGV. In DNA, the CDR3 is TGTGCCAGCAGCTTACGCGACACACTGAACACCGGGGAGCTGTTTTTT. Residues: CASSLRDTLNTGELFF.

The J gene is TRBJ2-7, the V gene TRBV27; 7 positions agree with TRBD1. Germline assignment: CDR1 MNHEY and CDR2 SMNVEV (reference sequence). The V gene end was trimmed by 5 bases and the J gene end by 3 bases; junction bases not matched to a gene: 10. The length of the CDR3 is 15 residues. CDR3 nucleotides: TGTGCCAGCAGTCGACAACTAGGGGGCCTCTACGAGCAGTACTTC. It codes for CASSRQLGGLYEQYF.

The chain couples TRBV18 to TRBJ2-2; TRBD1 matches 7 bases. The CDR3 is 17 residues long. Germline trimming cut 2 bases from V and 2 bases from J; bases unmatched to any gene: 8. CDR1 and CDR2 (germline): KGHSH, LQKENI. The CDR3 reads CASSPGRQGVNTGELFF. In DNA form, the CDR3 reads TGTGCCAGCTCACCAGGAAGGCAGGGGGTAAACACCGGGGAGCTGTTTTTT.

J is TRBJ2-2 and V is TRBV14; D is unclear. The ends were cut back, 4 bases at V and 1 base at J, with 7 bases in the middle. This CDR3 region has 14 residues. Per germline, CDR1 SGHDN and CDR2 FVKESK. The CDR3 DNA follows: TGTGCCAGCAGCCGCTACAGGAACACCGGGGAGCTGTTTTTT. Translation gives CASSRYRNTGELFF.

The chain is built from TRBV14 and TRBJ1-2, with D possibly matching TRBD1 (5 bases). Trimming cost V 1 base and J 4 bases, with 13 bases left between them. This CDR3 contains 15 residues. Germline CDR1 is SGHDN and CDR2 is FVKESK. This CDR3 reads CASSQVGTLSYGYTF. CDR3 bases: TGTGCCAGCAGCCAAGTGGGGACCTTGAGCTATGGCTACACCTTC. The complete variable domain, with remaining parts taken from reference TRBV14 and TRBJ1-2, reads EAGVTQFPSHSVIEKGQTVTLRCDPISGHDNLYWYRRVMGKEIKFLLHFVKESKQDESGMPNNRFLAERTGGTYSTLKVQPAELEDSGVYFCASSQVGTLSYGYTFGSGTRLTVV.

The CDR3 DNA reads TGTGCCAGTAGTATCCTCAAGATTGGACTCAATCAGCCCCAGCATTTT. Its translation: CASSILKIGLNQPQHF. The chain carries TRBV19 and TRBJ1-5; D not resolved. CDR1 and CDR2 from the germline V gene are LNHDA and SQIVND (reference sequence). CDR3 length equals 16 residues. The V end lost 3 bases, the J end lost 3 bases, and 15 bases lay between the germline ends.

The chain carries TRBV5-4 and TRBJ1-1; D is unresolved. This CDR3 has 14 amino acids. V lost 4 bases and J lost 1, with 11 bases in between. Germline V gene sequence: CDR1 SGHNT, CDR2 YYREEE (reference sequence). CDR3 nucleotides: TGTGCCAGCAGCCCCGGGCAGACGAACACTGAAGCTTTCTTT. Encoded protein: CASSPGQTNTEAFF.

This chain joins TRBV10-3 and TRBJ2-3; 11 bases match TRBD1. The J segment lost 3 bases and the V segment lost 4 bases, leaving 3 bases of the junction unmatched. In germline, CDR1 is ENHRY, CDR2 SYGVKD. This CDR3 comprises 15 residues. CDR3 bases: TGTGCCATCAGTGGCGGACAGGGGGCTACAGATACGCAGTATTTT. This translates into CAISGGQGATDTQYF.

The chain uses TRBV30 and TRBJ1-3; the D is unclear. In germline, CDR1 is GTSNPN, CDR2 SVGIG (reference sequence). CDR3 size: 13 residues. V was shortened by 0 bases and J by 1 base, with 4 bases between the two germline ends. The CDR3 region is CAWSVGSGNTIYF. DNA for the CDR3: TGTGCCTGGAGTGTGGGGTCTGGAAACACCATATATTTT. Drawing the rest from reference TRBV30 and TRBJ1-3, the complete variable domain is SQTIHQWPATLVQPVGSPLSLECTVEGTSNPNLYWYRQAAGRGLQLLFYSVGIGQISSEVPQNLSASRPQDRQFILSSKKLLLSDSGFYLCAWSVGSGNTIYFGEGSWLTVV.

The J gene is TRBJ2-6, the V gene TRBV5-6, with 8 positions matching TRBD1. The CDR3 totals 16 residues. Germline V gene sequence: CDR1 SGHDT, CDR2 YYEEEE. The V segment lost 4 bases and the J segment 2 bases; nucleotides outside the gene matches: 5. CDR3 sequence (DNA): TGTGCCAGCAGCGGACAGGGTTCCGCTGGGGCCAACGTCCTGACTTTC. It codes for CASSGQGSAGANVLTF.

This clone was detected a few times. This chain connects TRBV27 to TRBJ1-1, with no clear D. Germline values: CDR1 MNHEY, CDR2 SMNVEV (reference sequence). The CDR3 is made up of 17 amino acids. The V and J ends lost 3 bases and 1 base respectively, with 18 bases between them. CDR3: CASSFINSREGNTEAFF. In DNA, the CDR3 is TGTGCCAGCAGTTTCATTAATTCGAGGGAGGGGAACACTGAAGCTTTCTTT.

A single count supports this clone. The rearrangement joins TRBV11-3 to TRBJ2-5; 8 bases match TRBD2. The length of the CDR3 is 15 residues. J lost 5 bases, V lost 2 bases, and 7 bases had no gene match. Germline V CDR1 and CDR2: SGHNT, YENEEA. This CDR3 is CASSLTGPGGETQYF. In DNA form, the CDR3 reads TGTGCCAGCAGCTTAACGGGACCGGGGGGGGAGACCCAGTACTTC.

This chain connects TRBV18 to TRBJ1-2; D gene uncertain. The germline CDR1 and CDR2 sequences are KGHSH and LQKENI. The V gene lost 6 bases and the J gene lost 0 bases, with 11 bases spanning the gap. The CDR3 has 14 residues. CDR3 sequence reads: CASSPVAANYGYTF. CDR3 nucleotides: TGTGCCAGCTCCCCAGTAGCAGCTAACTATGGCTACACCTTC.

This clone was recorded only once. The CDR3 DNA follows: TGTGCCAGCAGCTTGGGTGGTAGCGGGGGGGCGAAAGATACGCAGTATTTT. It encodes CASSLGGSGGAKDTQYF. The V call is TRBV5-4, the J call TRBJ2-3; TRBD2 agrees at 11 bases. The CDR3 consists of 17 residues. Unmatched junction bases numbered 8, after V lost 0 bases and J lost 5 bases. From germline, CDR1 is SGHNT and CDR2 YYREEE (reference sequence).